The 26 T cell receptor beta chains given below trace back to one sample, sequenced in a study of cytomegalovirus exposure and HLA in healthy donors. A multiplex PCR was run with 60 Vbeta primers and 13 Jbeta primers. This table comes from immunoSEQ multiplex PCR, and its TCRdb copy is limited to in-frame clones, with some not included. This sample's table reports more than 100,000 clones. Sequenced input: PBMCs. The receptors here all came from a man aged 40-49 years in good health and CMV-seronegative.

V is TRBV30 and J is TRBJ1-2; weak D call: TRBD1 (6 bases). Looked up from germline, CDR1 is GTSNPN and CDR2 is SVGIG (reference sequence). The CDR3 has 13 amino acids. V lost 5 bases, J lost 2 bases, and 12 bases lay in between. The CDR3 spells CAWLQGPNYGYTF. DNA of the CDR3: TGTGCCTGGCTACAGGGACCCAACTATGGCTACACCTTC. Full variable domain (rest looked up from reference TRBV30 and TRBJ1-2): SQTIHQWPATLVQPVGSPLSLECTVEGTSNPNLYWYRQAAGRGLQLLFYSVGIGQISSEVPQNLSASRPQDRQFILSSKKLLLSDSGFYLCAWLQGPNYGYTFGSGTRLTVV.

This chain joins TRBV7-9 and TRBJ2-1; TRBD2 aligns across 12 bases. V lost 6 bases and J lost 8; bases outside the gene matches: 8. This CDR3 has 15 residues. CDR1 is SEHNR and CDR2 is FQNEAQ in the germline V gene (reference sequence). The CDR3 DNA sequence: TGTGCCAGCAGTCCAGGACTAGCGGGATTAGATGAGCAGTTCTTC. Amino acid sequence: CASSPGLAGLDEQFF.

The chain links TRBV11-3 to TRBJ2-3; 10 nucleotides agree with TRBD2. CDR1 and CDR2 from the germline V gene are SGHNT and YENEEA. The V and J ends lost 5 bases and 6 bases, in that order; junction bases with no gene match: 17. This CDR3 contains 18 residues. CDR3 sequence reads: CASSRGARLAGPGDTQYF. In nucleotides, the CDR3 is TGTGCCAGCAGCCGGGGGGCCCGACTAGCGGGCCCCGGGGATACGCAGTATTTT.

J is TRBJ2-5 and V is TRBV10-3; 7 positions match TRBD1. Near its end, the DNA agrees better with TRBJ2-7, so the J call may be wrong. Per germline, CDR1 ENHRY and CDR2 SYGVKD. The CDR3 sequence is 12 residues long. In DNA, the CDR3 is TGTGCCATCAGCGGACAGGCGTACGAGCAGTACTTC. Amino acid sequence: CAISGQAYEQYF.

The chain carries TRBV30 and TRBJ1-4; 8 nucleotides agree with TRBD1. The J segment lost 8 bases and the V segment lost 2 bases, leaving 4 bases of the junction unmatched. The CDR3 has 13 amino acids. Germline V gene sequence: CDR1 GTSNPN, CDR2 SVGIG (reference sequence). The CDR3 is CAWSPGQGEKLFF. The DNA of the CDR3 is TGTGCCTGGAGTCCAGGACAGGGAGAAAAACTGTTTTTT.

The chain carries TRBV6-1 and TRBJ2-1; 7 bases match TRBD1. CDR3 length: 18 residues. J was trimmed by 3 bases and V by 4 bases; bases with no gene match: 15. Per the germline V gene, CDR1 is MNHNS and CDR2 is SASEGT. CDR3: CASSVRYPRTGDYNEQFF. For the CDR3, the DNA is TGTGCCAGCAGTGTACGCTATCCCCGGACAGGAGACTACAATGAGCAGTTCTTC.

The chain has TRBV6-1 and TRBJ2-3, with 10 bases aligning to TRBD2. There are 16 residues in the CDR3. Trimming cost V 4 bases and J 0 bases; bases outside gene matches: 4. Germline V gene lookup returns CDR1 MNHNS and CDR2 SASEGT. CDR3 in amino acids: CASSAASGGSTDTQYF. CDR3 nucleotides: TGTGCCAGCAGTGCAGCTAGCGGGGGTAGCACAGATACGCAGTATTTT.

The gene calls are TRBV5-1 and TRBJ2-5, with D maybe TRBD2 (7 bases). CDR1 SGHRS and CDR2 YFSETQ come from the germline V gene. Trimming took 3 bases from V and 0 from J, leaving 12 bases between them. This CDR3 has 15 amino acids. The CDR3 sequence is CASSSGAGDQETQYF. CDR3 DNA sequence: TGCGCCAGCAGCTCGGGGGCGGGGGACCAAGAGACCCAGTACTTC.

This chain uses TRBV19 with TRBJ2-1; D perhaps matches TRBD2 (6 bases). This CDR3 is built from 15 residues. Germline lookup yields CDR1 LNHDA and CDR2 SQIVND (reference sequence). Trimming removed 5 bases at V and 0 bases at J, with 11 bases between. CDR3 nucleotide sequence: TGTGCCAGTAGTCCGCAGACTAGCTCCTACAATGAGCAGTTCTTC. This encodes CASSPQTSSYNEQFF.

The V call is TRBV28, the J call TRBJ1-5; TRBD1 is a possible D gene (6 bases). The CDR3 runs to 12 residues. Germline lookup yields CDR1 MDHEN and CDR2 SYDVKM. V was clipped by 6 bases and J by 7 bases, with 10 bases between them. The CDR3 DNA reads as TGTGCCAGCAGACAGGGAATCCAGCCCCAGCATTTT. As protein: CASRQGIQPQHF.

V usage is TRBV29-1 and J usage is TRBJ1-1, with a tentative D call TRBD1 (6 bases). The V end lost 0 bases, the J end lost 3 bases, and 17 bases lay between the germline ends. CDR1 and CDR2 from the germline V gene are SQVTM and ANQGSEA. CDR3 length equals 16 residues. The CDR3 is CSVEDRRGRVDTEAFF. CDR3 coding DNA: TGCAGCGTTGAAGATCGTAGGGGGAGGGTTGACACTGAAGCTTTCTTT.

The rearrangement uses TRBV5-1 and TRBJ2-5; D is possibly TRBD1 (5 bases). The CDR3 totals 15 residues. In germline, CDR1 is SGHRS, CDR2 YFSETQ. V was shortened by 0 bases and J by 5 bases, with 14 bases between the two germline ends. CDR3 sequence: CASSLGRSAGETQYF. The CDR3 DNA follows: TGCGCCAGCAGCTTGGGGAGAAGCGCAGGGGAGACCCAGTACTTC.

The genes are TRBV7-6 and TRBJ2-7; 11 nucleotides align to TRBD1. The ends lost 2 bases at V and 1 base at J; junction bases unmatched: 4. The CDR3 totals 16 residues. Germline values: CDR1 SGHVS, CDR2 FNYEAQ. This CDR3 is CASSLYGQGASYEQYF. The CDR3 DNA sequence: TGTGCCAGCAGCTTATACGGACAGGGGGCGTCCTACGAGCAGTACTTC.

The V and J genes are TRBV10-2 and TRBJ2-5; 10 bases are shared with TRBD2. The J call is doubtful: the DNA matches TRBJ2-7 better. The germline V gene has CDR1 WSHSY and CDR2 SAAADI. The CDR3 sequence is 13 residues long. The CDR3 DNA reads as TGCGCCAGCCACGGGACTAGCGTCTACGAGCAGTACTTC. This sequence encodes CASHGTSVYEQYF.

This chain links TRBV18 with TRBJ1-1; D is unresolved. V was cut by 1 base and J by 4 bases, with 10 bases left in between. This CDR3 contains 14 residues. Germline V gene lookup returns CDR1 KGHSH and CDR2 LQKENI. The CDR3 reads CASSPLREATEAFF. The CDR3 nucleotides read TGTGCCAGCTCACCACTTCGGGAGGCCACTGAAGCTTTCTTT.

CDR3 region: CAISGDSGRSRDTQYF. The CDR3 region has the DNA TGTGCCATCAGCGGGGATAGCGGGAGGAGTAGAGATACGCAGTATTTT. This chain connects TRBV10-3 to TRBJ2-3; TRBD2 matches 10 bases. Trimming took 6 bases from V and 5 from J; bases not matched to a gene: 11. Per germline, CDR1 ENHRY and CDR2 SYGVKD. This CDR3 region has 16 residues.

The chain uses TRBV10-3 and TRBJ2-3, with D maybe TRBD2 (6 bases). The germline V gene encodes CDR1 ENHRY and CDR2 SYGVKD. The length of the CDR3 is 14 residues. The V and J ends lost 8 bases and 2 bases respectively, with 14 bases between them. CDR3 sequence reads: CAIWAGMFTDTQYF. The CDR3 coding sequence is TGTGCCATCTGGGCGGGGATGTTCACAGATACGCAGTATTTT.

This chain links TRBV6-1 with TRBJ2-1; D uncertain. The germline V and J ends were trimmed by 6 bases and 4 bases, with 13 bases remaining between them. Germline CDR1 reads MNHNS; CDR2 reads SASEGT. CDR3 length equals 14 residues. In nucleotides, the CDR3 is TGTGCCAGCAGCCCCCTCTCCCGGTACAATGAGCAGTTCTTC. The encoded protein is CASSPLSRYNEQFF.

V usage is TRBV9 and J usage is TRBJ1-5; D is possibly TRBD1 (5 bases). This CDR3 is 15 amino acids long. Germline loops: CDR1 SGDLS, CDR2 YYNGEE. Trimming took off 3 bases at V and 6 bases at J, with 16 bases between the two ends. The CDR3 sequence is CASSGGAGGVQPQHF. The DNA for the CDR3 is TGTGCCAGCAGCGGAGGGGCGGGGGGGGTTCAGCCCCAGCATTTT.

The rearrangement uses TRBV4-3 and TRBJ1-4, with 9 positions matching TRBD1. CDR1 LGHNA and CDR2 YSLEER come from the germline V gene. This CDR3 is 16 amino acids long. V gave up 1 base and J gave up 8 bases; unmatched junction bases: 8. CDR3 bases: TGCGCCAGCAGCCAAGGGGGACAGGGAGTGAACGAAAAACTGTTTTTT. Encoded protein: CASSQGGQGVNEKLFF.

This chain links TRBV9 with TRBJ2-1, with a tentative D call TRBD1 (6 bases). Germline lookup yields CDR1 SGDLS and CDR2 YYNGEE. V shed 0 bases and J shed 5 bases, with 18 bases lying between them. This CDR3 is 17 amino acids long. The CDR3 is CASSVAVQAKGDNEQFF. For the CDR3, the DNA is TGTGCCAGCAGCGTAGCGGTACAGGCTAAGGGGGACAATGAGCAGTTCTTC.

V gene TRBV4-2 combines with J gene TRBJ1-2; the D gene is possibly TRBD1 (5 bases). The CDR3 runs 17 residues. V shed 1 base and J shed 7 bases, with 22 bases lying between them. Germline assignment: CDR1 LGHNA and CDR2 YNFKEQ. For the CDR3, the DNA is TGTGCCAGCAGCCAAGGGGGGGGGAACGAAATGGACTTTGGCTACACCTTC. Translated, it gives CASSQGGGNEMDFGYTF.

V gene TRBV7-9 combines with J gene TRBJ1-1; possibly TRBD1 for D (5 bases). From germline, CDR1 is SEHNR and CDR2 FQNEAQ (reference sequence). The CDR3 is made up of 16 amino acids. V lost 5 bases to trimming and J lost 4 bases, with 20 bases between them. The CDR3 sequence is CASSPIVVGAITEAFF. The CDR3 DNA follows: TGTGCCAGCAGCCCCATCGTGGTAGGGGCGATCACTGAAGCTTTCTTT.

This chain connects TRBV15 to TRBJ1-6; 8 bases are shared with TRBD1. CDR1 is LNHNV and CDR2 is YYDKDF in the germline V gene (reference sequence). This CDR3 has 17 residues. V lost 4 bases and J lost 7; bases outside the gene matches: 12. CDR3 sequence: CATSTNRQGRGNSPLHF. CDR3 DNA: TGTGCCACCAGCACGAACCGACAGGGGAGGGGAAATTCACCCCTCCACTTT.

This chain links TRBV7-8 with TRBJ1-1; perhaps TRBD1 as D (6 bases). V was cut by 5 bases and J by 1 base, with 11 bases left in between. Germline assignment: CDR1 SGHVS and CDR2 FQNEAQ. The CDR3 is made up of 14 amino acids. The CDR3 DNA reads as TGTGCCAGCAGCGGGAGGGGGTGGAACACTGAAGCTTTCTTT. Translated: CASSGRGWNTEAFF.

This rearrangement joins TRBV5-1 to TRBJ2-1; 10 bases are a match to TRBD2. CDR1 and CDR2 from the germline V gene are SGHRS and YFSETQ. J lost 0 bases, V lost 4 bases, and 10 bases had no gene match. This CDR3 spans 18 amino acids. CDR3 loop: CASSALGTSASSYNEQFF. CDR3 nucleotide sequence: TGCGCCAGCAGCGCACTGGGGACTAGCGCTAGCTCCTACAATGAGCAGTTCTTC. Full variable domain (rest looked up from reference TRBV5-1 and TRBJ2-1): KAGVTQTPRYLIKTRGQQVTLSCSPISGHRSVSWYQQTPGQGLQFLFEYFSETQRNKGNFPGRFSGRQFSNSRSEMNVSTLELGDSALYLCASSALGTSASSYNEQFFGPGTRLTVL.